The T cell receptor beta chain under discussion was sequenced for a study of blood T cell repertoires in COVID-19. The germline gives CDR1 SGDLS, CDR2 YYNGEE. This CDR3 has 13 amino acids. V was trimmed by 0 bases and J by 8 bases, leaving 9 bases between them. In the authors' workflow: Reference gene primers were amplified, and this amplification served to estimate nucleated cell counts. Some clones are missing from TCRdb's copy, which holds only in-frame ones; the method was immunoSEQ multiplex PCR. V and J calls and clone size are as listed in that table; D and trimming were resolved from the DNA. This table holds 280,000 or so clones, approximately 81% found once.

The J gene is TRBJ2-4, the V gene TRBV9, with D possibly matching TRBD1 (6 bases). This TCR came from a woman between 50 and 59 years old who had recovered from COVID-19. The sequencing sample was made of PBMCs or T cells enriched from blood (not recorded which). CDR3 sequence (DNA): TGTGCCAGCAGCGTAGCTGGGGGCCACATTCAGTACTTC. Amino acid sequence: CASSVAGGHIQYF. Using reference TRBV9 and TRBJ2-4 for the parts outside the CDR3, the full variable domain is DSGVTQTPKHLITATGQRVTLRCSPRSGDLSVYWYQQSLDQGLQFLIQYYNGEERAKGNILERFSAQQFPDLHSELNLSSLELGDSALYFCASSVAGGHIQYFGAGTRLSVL.